Each of the 10 T cell receptor beta chains below was sequenced from the same sample in a study of a mutant IDH1 vaccine in newly diagnosed glioma. Profiling relied on immunoSEQ multiplex PCR, and the TCRdb table lists in-frame clones only, not all of them. The sample has 98,000 or so clones; about 90% are singletons. Time point specified: baseline, week 1 (first vaccination visit). Treatment in this sample: pre-vaccination baseline after standard-of-care therapy. This specimen consisted of PBMCs, obtained from a glioma patient treated with radiotherapy, temozolomide or both. These receptor sequences come from a woman in her forties or fifties with glioma.

This chain links TRBV6-5 with TRBJ2-2; D may be TRBD2 (7 bases). Trimming took 8 bases from V and 6 from J, leaving 19 bases between them. In germline, CDR1 is MNHEY, CDR2 SVGAGI. The CDR3 spans 15 residues. CDR3 in amino acids: CASGQREGGAGELFF. The CDR3 DNA sequence: TGTGCCAGCGGTCAAAGGGAGGGGGGAGCCGGGGAGCTGTTTTTT.

This rearrangement joins TRBV6-5 to TRBJ2-1; TRBD2 might be the D (7 bases). Between the trimmed V and J ends, which lost 8 bases and 7 bases, there was a span of 18 bases. The germline V gene encodes CDR1 MNHEY and CDR2 SVGAGI. This CDR3 is built from 14 residues. The CDR3 coding sequence is TGTGCCAGCGAGGGACTAAGGGGGAGGAATGAGCAGTTCTTC. Protein product: CASEGLRGRNEQFF.

The chain has TRBV21-1 and TRBJ2-7; TRBD1, the table's D call, was not compared with the DNA. TRBV21-1 is an annotated pseudogene. This CDR3 is 15 amino acids long. CDR3 coding DNA: TGTGCCAGCAGCTCCCGGACAGGGGGACCCTACGAGCAGTACTTC. The encoded protein is CASSSRTGGPYEQYF.

This chain connects TRBV10-1 to TRBJ2-3, with 11 bases matching TRBD2. The V segment lost 2 bases and the J segment 3 bases; nucleotides outside the gene matches: 4. CDR1 is WNHNN and CDR2 is SYGVQD in the germline V gene (reference sequence). There are 16 residues in the CDR3. The chain's CDR3 is CASSETGTSGTDTQYF. CDR3 sequence (DNA): TGCGCCAGCAGTGAGACGGGGACTAGCGGAACAGATACGCAGTATTTT.

This clone was detected only a few times. CDR3 DNA sequence: TGCGCCAGCAGCTTGTCCGGGGCAGGGAACACTGAAGCTTTCTTT. This codes for CASSLSGAGNTEAFF. The chain is built from TRBV5-1 and TRBJ1-1; D is possibly TRBD1 (5 bases). The CDR3 sequence is 15 residues long. V lost 1 base, J lost 1 base, and 11 bases lay in between. Germline CDR1 SGHRS, CDR2 YFSETQ.

With regard to this clone: One end of the junction varies from germline; a read error may be responsible. V and J are TRBV5-1 and TRBJ1-6; D perhaps matches TRBD1 (6 bases). The CDR3 loop spans 17 amino acids. CDR1 SGHRS and CDR2 YFSETQ come from the germline V gene. CDR3 nucleotides: TGCGCCGGCAGCAATACTAGGGGGACCTCCTATAATTCACCCCTCCACTTT. Translating it yields CAGSNTRGTSYNSPLHF.

The genes are TRBV7-8 and TRBJ1-4; TRBD1 matches 7 bases. This CDR3 has 16 residues. The germline gives CDR1 SGHVS, CDR2 FQNEAQ. Losses at the gene ends were 5 bases for V and 4 bases for J; bases not matched to a gene: 10. The CDR3 reads CASSPLEGTVNEKLFF. Written as DNA, the CDR3 is TGTGCCAGCAGCCCCCTCGAAGGGACAGTTAATGAAAAACTGTTTTTT.

This sequence joins TRBV10-2 and TRBJ2-3, with D possibly being TRBD2 (6 bases). Germline-derived CDR1 and CDR2 are WSHSY and SAAADI. This CDR3 contains 16 residues. Deletions cut 3 bases from V and 5 bases from J, with 18 bases between. CDR3 DNA sequence: TGCGCCAGCAGTGAAGGTAGCGGAGGCCGAGGAGATACGCAGTATTTT. Its translation is CASSEGSGGRGDTQYF.

V is TRBV6-5 and J is TRBJ1-6, with TRBD1 as a possible D gene (6 bases). V lost 0 bases, J lost 8 bases, and 14 bases lay in between. The CDR3 totals 16 residues. Germline CDR1 MNHEY, CDR2 SVGAGI. The CDR3 DNA follows: TGTGCCAGCAGTTACTCGGGGGTTGGGGGCTATTCACCCCTCCACTTT. This encodes CASSYSGVGGYSPLHF.

The chain joins TRBV7-3 to TRBJ2-1; D is unresolved. Germline loops: CDR1 SGHTA, CDR2 FQGTGA. CDR3 size: 11 residues. V was shortened by 7 bases and J by 7 bases, with 8 bases between the two germline ends. The CDR3 loop reads CASKSGNEQFF. The CDR3 region has the DNA TGTGCCAGCAAGTCCGGGAATGAGCAGTTCTTC.